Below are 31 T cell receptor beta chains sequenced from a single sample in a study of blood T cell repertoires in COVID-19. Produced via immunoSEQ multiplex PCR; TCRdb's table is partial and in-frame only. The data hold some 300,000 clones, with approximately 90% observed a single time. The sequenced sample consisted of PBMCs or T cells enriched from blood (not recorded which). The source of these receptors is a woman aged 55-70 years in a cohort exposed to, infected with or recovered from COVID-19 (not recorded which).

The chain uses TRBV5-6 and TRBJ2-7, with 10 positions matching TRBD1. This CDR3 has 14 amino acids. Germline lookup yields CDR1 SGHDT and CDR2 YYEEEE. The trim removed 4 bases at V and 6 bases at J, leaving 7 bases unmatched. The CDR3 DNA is TGTGCCAGCAGCGGCCGGGACAGGGGTCGCGAGCAGTACTTC. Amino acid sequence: CASSGRDRGREQYF.

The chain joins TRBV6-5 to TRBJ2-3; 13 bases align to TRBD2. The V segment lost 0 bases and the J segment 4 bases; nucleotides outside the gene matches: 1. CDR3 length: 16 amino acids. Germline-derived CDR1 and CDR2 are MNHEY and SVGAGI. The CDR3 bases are TGTGCCAGCAGTTACTCCGGACTAGCGGGAGCAGATACGCAGTATTTT. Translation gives CASSYSGLAGADTQYF.

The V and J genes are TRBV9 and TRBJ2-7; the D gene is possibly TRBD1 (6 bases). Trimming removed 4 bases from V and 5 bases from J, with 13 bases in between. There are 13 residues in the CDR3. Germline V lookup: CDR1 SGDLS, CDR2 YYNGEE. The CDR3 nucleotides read TGTGCCAGCAGCCCCACAGGGCTCAACGAGCAGTACTTC. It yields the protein CASSPTGLNEQYF.

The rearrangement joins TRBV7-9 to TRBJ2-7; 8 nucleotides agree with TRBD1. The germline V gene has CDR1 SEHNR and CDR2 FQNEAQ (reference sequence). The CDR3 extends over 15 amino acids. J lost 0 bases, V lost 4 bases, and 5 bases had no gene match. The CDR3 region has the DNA TGTGCCAGCAGCTCAGGGACAGGTCGCTCCTACGAGCAGTACTTC. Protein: CASSSGTGRSYEQYF.

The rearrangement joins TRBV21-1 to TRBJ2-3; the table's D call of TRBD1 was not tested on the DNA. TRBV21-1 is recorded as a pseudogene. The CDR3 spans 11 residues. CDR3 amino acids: CASSKQGTQYF. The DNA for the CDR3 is TGTGCCAGCAGCAAGCAGGGTACGCAGTATTTT.

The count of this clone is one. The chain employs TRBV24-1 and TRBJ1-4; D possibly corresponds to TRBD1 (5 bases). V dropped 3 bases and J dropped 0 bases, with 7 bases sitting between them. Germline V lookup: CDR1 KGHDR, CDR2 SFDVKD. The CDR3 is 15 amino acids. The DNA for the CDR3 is TGTGCCACCAGTGATGCCAGGGCAACTAATGAAAAACTGTTTTTT. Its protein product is CATSDARATNEKLFF.

CDR3 in amino acids: CASRGDSSYYEQYF. In nucleotides, the CDR3 is TGTGCCAGCAGGGGGGACAGTTCCTACTACGAGCAGTACTTC. The V call is TRBV25-1, the J call TRBJ2-7; TRBD1 agrees at 7 bases. V shed 6 bases and J 3 bases; nucleotides not matched to a gene: 8. The CDR3 loop spans 14 amino acids. From germline, CDR1 is MGHDK and CDR2 SYGVNS.

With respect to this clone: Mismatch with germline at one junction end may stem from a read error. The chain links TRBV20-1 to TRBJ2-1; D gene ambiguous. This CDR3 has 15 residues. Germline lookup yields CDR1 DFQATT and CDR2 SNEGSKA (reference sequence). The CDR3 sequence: CSASYRVWVGNEQFF. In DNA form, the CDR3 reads TGTAGTGCTAGTTATCGGGTGTGGGTTGGGAATGAGCAGTTCTTC.

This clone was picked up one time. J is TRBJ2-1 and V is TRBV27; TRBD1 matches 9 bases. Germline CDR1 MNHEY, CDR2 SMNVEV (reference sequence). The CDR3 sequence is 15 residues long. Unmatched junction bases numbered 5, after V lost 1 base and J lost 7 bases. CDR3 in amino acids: CASSLLMGQGNEQFF. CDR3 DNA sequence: TGTGCCAGCAGTTTATTAATGGGACAGGGTAATGAGCAGTTCTTC.

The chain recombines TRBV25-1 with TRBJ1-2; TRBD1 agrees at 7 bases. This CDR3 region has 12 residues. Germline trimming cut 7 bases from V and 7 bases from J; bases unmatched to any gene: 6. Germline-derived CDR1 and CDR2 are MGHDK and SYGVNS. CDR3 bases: TGTGCCAGCACACTGACAGGGTTTGGCTACACCTTC. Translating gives CASTLTGFGYTF.

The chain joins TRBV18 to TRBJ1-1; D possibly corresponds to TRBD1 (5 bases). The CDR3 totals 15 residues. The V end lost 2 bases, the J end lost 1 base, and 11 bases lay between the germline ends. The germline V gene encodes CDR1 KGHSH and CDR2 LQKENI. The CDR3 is CASSPGAGQNTEAFF. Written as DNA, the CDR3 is TGTGCCAGCTCACCAGGAGCAGGGCAGAACACTGAAGCTTTCTTT.

CDR3 in amino acids: CASSAGGTGELFF. CDR3 bases: TGTGCCAGCAGCGCGGGGGGCACCGGGGAGCTGTTTTTT. The rearrangement uses TRBV9 and TRBJ2-2; 7 bases are a match to TRBD2. The CDR3 is made up of 13 amino acids. V shed 3 bases, J shed 4 bases, and the junction held 0 bases outside the gene matches. Germline V gene lookup returns CDR1 SGDLS and CDR2 YYNGEE.

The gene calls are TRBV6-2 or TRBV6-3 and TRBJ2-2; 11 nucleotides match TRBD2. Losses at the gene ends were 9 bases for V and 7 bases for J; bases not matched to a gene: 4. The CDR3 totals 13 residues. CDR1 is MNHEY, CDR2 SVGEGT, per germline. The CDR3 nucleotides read TGTGCCAGTAGCGGGAGGGCCGGCGGGGAGCTGTTTTTT. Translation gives CASSGRAGGELFF.

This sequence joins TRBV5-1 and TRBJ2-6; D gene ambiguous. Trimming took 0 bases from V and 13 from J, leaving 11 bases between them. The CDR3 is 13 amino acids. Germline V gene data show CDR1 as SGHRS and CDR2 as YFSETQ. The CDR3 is CASSLGLSIVLTF. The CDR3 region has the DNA TGCGCCAGCAGCTTGGGACTCTCCATTGTCCTGACTTTC.

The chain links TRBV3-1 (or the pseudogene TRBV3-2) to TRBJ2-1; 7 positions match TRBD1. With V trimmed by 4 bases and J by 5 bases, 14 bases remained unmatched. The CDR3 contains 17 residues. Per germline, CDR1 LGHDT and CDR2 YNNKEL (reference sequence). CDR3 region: CASSPPRGRGLDNEQFF. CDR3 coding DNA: TGTGCCAGCAGCCCCCCTAGGGGAAGGGGGCTTGACAATGAGCAGTTCTTC.

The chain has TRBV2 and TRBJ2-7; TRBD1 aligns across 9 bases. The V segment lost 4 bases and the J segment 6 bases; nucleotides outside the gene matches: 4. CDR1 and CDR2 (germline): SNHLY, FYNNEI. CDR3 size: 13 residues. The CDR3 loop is CASSGDRASEQYF. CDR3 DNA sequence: TGTGCCAGCAGTGGGGACAGGGCGAGCGAGCAGTACTTC.

The CDR3 nucleotides are TGTGCCAGCAGCTTGATCAGGGGGGTCGGTGAAAAACTGTTTTTT. This encodes CASSLIRGVGEKLFF. The chain recombines TRBV5-5 with TRBJ1-4, with 7 bases matching TRBD1. The CDR3 totals 15 residues. V lost 1 base and J lost 7; bases outside the gene matches: 7. Germline CDR1 and CDR2: SGHKS and YYEKEE (reference sequence).

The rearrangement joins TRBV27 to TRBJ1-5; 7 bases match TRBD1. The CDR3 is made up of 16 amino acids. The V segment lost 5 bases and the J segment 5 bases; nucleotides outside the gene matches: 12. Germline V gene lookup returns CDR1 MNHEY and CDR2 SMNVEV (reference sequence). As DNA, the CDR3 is TGTGCCAGCAGTAAACGGACAGGAGGGATATATCAGCCCCAGCATTTT. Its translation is CASSKRTGGIYQPQHF.

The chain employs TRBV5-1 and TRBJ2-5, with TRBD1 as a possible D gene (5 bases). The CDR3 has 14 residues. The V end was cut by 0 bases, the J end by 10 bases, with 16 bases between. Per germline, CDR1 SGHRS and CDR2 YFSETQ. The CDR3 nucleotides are TGCGCCAGCAGCTTGGGGGATACTCAGGGTGACCAGTACTTC. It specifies CASSLGDTQGDQYF. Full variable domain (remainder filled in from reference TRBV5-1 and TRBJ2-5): KAGVTQTPRYLIKTRGQQVTLSCSPISGHRSVSWYQQTPGQGLQFLFEYFSETQRNKGNFPGRFSGRQFSNSRSEMNVSTLELGDSALYLCASSLGDTQGDQYFGPGTRLLVL.

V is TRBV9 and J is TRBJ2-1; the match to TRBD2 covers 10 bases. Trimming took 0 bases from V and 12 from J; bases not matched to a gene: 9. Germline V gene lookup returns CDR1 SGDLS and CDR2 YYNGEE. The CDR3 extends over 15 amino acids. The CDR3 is CASSVDPAGGRGQFF. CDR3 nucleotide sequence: TGTGCCAGCAGCGTAGATCCAGCGGGAGGGCGGGGGCAGTTCTTC.

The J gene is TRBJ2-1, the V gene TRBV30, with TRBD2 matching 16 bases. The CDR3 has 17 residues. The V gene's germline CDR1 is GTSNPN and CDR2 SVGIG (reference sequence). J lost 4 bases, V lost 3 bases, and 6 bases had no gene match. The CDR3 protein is CAWRGLAGGPGYNEQFF. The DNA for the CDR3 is TGTGCCTGGAGGGGACTAGCGGGAGGGCCGGGGTACAATGAGCAGTTCTTC.

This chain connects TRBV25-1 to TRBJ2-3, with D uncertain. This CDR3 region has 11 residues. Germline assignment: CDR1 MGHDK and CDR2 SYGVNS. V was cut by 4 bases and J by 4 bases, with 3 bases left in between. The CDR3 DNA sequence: TGTGCCAGCAGTGCGTCAGATACGCAGTATTTT. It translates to CASSASDTQYF.

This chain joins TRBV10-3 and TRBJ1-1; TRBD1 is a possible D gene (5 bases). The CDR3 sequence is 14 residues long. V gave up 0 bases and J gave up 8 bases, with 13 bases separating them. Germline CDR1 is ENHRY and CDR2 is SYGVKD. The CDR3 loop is CAISESKGRGEAFF. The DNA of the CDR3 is TGTGCCATCAGTGAGTCGAAAGGTCGGGGGGAAGCTTTCTTT.

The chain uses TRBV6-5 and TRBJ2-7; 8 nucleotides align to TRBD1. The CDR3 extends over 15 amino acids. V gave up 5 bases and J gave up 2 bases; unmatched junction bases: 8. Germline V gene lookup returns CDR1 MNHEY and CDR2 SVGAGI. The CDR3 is CASSIRQGSTYEQYF. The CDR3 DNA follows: TGTGCCAGCAGTATCAGACAGGGGTCAACCTACGAGCAGTACTTC.

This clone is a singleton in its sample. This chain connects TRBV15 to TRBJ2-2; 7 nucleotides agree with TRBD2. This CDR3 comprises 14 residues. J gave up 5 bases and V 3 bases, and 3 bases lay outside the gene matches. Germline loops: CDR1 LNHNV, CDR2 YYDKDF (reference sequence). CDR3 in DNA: TGTGCCACCAGCAGGACGGGAGGAACCGGGGAGCTGTTTTTT. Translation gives CATSRTGGTGELFF.

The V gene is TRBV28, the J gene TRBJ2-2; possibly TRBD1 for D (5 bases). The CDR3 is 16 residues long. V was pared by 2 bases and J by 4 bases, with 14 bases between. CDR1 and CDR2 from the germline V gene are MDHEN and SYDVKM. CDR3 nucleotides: TGTGCCAGCAGTTTACTATCAGGGATTGGCACCGGGGAGCTGTTTTTT. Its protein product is CASSLLSGIGTGELFF.

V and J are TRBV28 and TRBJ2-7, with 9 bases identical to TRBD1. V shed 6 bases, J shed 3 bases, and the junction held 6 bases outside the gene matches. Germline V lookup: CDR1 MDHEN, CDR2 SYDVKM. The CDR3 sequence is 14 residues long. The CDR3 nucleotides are TGTGCCAGCAGCCCGACAGGGGGAAACTACGAGCAGTACTTC. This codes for CASSPTGGNYEQYF.

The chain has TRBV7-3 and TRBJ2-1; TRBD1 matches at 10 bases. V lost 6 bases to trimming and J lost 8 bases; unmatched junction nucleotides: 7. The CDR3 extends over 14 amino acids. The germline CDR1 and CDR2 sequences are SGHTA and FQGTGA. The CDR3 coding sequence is TGTGCCAGCAGTGACAGGGGGCGAAAGGATGAGCAGTTCTTC. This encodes CASSDRGRKDEQFF.

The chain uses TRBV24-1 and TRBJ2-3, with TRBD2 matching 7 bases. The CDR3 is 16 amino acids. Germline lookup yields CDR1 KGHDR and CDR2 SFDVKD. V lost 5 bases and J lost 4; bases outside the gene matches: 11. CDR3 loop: CATSGTLGGGPDTQYF. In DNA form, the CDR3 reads TGTGCCACCAGTGGAACCTTGGGGGGAGGGCCAGATACGCAGTATTTT.

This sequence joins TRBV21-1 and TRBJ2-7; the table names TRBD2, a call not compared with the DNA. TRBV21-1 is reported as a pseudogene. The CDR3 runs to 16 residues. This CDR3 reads CASSKGKGLATNEQYF. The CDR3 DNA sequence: TGTGCCAGCAGCAAAGGGAAGGGACTAGCGACGAACGAGCAGTACTTC.

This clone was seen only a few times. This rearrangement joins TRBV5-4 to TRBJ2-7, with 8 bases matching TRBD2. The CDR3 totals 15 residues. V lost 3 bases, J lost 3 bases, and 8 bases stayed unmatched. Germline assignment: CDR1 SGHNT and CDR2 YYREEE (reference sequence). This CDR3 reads CASSSSGSTSYEQYF. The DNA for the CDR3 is TGTGCCAGCAGCTCCAGCGGGAGCACAAGCTACGAGCAGTACTTC.